This T cell receptor beta chain was documented in a study of blood T cells in healthy people across ages. PCR was performed a second time for roughly 6 to 12 cycles using a sample-barcoded 5' primer and a J-beta primer mix. Each of the cDNA molecules was tagged by a template-switch adaptor with 12 random nucleotides. TCRdb re-called the 5' RACE reads with MiXCR, one entry per CDR3 protein. The data show 920,000 or so distinct CDR3 sequences, with under 45% seen just once and over 15% held by the top ten. The CDR3 is 15 residues long. V dropped 0 bases and J dropped 5 bases, with 13 bases sitting between them. Germline V lookup: CDR1 SGHRS, CDR2 YFSETQ.

Specimen: blood. The chain is built from TRBV5-1 and TRBJ2-3; weak D call: TRBD2 (5 bases). The TCR was taken from a woman aged 55-75 years in good health. CDR3 region: CASSLGPTRRDTQYF. As DNA, the CDR3 is TGCGCCAGCAGCTTGGGCCCAACTAGAAGAGATACGCAGTATTTT. Looking up the rest from reference TRBV5-1 and TRBJ2-3 gives the full variable domain: KAGVTQTPRYLIKTRGQQVTLSCSPISGHRSVSWYQQTPGQGLQFLFEYFSETQRNKGNFPGRFSGRQFSNSRSEMNVSTLELGDSALYLCASSLGPTRRDTQYFGPGTRLTVL.